The rows below give T cell receptor beta chains drawn from one sample of a study of Ad26.COV2.S vaccination and SARS-CoV-2 variants. Sequencing used immunoSEQ multiplex PCR; TCRdb keeps in-frame clones, though not all of them. The sample records over 400,000 clones, less than 95% being singletons. The input for sequencing was peripheral blood, taken in a trial of Ad26.COV2.S vaccine versus placebo. The receptors stem from a person between 18 and 65 years old who received the Ad26.COV2.S COVID-19 vaccine or a placebo. Both conserved end residues are part of each CDR3. Each record gives: clone size, D gene, V gene, J gene, CDR3 DNA, CDR3 protein. A D gene is named only where the DNA matches it firmly. Clone size is stated in some rows and not others, as once, few, many or a class when expanded.

>.|TRBD2|TRBV28|TRBJ2-3
TGTGCCAGCAGTCGGGACTACCGCACAGATACGCAGTATTTT
CASSRDYRTDTQYF
>.|.|TRBV7-2|TRBJ2-3
TGTGCCAGCAGCTTACCCACGAGGAGAGCGGCAGATACGCAGTATTTT
CASSLPTRRAADTQYF
>.|.|TRBV28|TRBJ1-4
TGTGCCAGCACCGCCGTGGGATGGACTAATGAAAAACTGTTTTTT
CASTAVGWTNEKLFF
>.|TRBD2|TRBV7-6|TRBJ2-1
TGTGCCAGCAGCTTAGGGGGCGGGAGAAACTTGGATGAGCAGTTCTTC
CASSLGGGRNLDEQFF
>.|.|TRBV4-1|TRBJ2-7
TGCGCCAGCAGCCAAGAAAGCCAAGCCCAAACCTACGAGCAGTACTTC
CASSQESQAQTYEQYF
>.|.|TRBV3-1/TRBV3-2|TRBJ1-2
TGTGCCAGCACCGGCAGGGGCTATGGCTACACCTTC
CASTGRGYGYTF
>once|TRBD2|TRBV7-2|TRBJ2-5
TGTGCCAGCAGCAAAAATGGACTACCGGGGGGAGAGACCCAGTACTTC
CASSKNGLPGGETQYF
>.|.|TRBV19|TRBJ2-5
TGTGCCAGTAGTCTAGTCTCCCAAGAGACCCAGTACTTC
CASSLVSQETQYF
>.|.|TRBV7-9|TRBJ2-3
TGTGCCAGCAGCCCCGAGGGTAGCGGAAGAACAGATACGCAGTATTTT
CASSPEGSGRTDTQYF
>.|.|TRBV14|TRBJ2-5
TGTGCCAGCAGCCAATACTTGACTGCCGGCCCGGGAGAGACCCAGTACTTC
CASSQYLTAGPGETQYF
>.|.|TRBV6-5|TRBJ1-2
TGTGCCAGCAATTTCCGGGACCTAAACGCCTACACCTTC
CASNFRDLNAYTF
>.|.|TRBV3-1/TRBV3-2|TRBJ2-2
TGTGCCAGCAGCCAATCACGCCACGGGGAGCTGTTTTTT
CASSQSRHGELFF
>.|TRBD1|TRBV18|TRBJ2-5
TGTGCCAGCTCAATGTTCCCGGGACAGGCAGGAGAGACCCAGTACTTC
CASSMFPGQAGETQYF
>.|.|TRBV7-9|TRBJ1-2
TGTGCCAGCAGCTTAGGACAAACCAACTATGGCTACACCTTC
CASSLGQTNYGYTF
>.|.|TRBV5-8|TRBJ1-2
TGTGCCAGCAGTTGGGACACTGGCTACACCTTC
CASSWDTGYTF
>.|.|TRBV29-1|TRBJ2-7
TGCAGCGTTGATGGACAATTCGAGCAGTACTTC
CSVDGQFEQYF
>.|TRBD1|TRBV27|TRBJ2-5
TGTGCCAGCAGTTTTAGACCGGGACAGGGCCAAGAGACCCAGTACTTC
CASSFRPGQGQETQYF
>.|TRBD2|TRBV7-8|TRBJ2-3
TGTGCCAGCAGCTTAGTAGCGCTAGCGGGAGGGTACACAGATACGCAGTATTTT
CASSLVALAGGYTDTQYF
>.|.|TRBV20-1|TRBJ2-1
TGCAGTGCTAGTCAGGCGGTCTACAATGAGCAGTTCTTC
CSASQAVYNEQFF
>.|.|TRBV9|TRBJ2-2
TGTGCCAGCAGCCTACTAGGAACCGGGGAGCTGTTTTTT
CASSLLGTGELFF
>.|.|TRBV6-2/TRBV6-3|TRBJ2-3
TGTGCCAGCAGCACCCCATTACAGGGCACAGATACGCAGTATTTT
CASSTPLQGTDTQYF
>.|.|TRBV27|TRBJ2-2
TGTGCCAGCAGTAGACAGTGGGCCGGGGAGCTGTTTTTT
CASSRQWAGELFF
>.|.|TRBV27|TRBJ1-1
TGTGCCAGCAGTTTAGCCAGGGCGAGTGAAGCTTTCTTT
CASSLARASEAFF
>.|.|TRBV19|TRBJ2-3
TGTGCCAGTAGTCTGGCGGGATCAGGGGCAGATACGCAGTATTTT
CASSLAGSGADTQYF
>.|TRBD2|TRBV29-1|TRBJ2-1
TGCAGCGGTGGACTAGCGGGACAAAACAATGAGCAGTTCTTC
CSGGLAGQNNEQFF
>.|.|TRBV4-3|TRBJ2-3
TGCGCCAGCAGCGCCACTAGTTCTAGCACAGATACGCAGTATTTT
CASSATSSSTDTQYF
>.|TRBD1|TRBV27|TRBJ2-3
TGTGCCAGCAGTTTCCGGGACAGGAGCACAGATACGCAGTATTTT
CASSFRDRSTDTQYF
>.|.|TRBV6-2/TRBV6-3|TRBJ1-1
TGTGCCAGCAGTTACGGCAGACTCACTGAAGCTTTCTTT
CASSYGRLTEAFF
>once|.|TRBV18|TRBJ2-7
TGTGCCAGCTCACCACCGACGGGGATGGGCGACGAGCAGTACTTC
CASSPPTGMGDEQYF
>.|TRBD1|TRBV30|TRBJ2-2
TGTGCCTGGGTTGGGACAGGGTCGTCTCGGGAGCTGTTTTTT
CAWVGTGSSRELFF
>.|.|TRBV28|TRBJ2-3
TGTGCCAGCAGTACCCCCCCCGATACGCAGTATTTT
CASSTPPDTQYF
>.|TRBD1|TRBV9|TRBJ2-7
TGTGCCAGCAGCGTAGCGGTGGGGACAGGAAACCCCCCGATAAGCCCGTACGAGCAGTACTTC
CASSVAVGTGNPPISPYEQYF
>.|.|TRBV30|TRBJ1-6
TGTGCCTGGAATGGGGATGATTATCGGGCCCTCCACTTT
CAWNGDDYRALHF
>.|TRBD1|TRBV7-6|TRBJ2-7
TGTGCCAGCAGCGGGGGGGGGACAGGGGCCTACGAGCAGTACTTC
CASSGGGTGAYEQYF
>.|.|TRBV29-1|TRBJ2-5
TGCAGCGTTGAAGTAGTCCAAGAGACCCAGTACTTC
CSVEVVQETQYF
>.|.|TRBV19|TRBJ2-7
TGTGCCAGTAGTTTGGGGGGAGCGGAGGGCTACGAGCAGTACTTC
CASSLGGAEGYEQYF
>.|.|TRBV29-1|TRBJ1-2
TGCAGCGTTGGAACCCGCAGTCGGGGCTACACCTTC
CSVGTRSRGYTF
>.|TRBD1|TRBV5-4|TRBJ2-5
TGTGCCAGCAGCTTTCCGCAGGGGGCGTATGGAGAGACCCAGTACTTC
CASSFPQGAYGETQYF
>.|TRBD1|TRBV7-2|TRBJ1-1
TGTGCCAGCAGCTCGGACAGGGGGCGGAACACTGAAGCTTTCTTT
CASSSDRGRNTEAFF
>.|.|TRBV28|TRBJ1-3
TGTGCCAGCAGCCCCTCAATCGGGGGGTCGGGAAACACCATATATTTT
CASSPSIGGSGNTIYF
>.|TRBD2|TRBV27|TRBJ2-1
TGTGCCAGCAGTCCCGGGACTAGCACCAATGAGCAGTTCTTC
CASSPGTSTNEQFF
>.|.|TRBV5-1|TRBJ2-7
TGCGCCAGCAGCTTAGCCGGGACGGCCTACGAGCAGTACTTC
CASSLAGTAYEQYF
>.|.|TRBV7-2|TRBJ2-4
TGTGCCAGCAGCTTAGATTTTAGGCCGCGACTACGAAACATTCAGTACTTC
CASSLDFRPRLRNIQYF
>.|.|TRBV4-2|TRBJ1-1
TGTGCCAGCAGCCATCCCAGTCGACCAGGAACTGAAGCTTTCTTT
CASSHPSRPGTEAFF
>.|.|TRBV5-8|TRBJ2-5
TGTGCCAGCAACGAACGTACCCAGTACTTC
CASNERTQYF
>.|TRBD2|TRBV5-1|TRBJ2-2
TGCGCCAGCAGCTTGGGACTAGCGGGGAACACCGGGGAGCTGTTTTTT
CASSLGLAGNTGELFF
>.|.|TRBV2|TRBJ2-2
TGTGCCAGCAGTGATTACGGGACCCCCACCGGGGAGCTGTTTTTT
CASSDYGTPTGELFF
>.|.|TRBV6-1|TRBJ1-5
TGTGCCAGCAGTGAAGCGGGAGGGTACAATCAGCCCCAGCATTTT
CASSEAGGYNQPQHF
>.|.|TRBV2|TRBJ2-7
TGTGCCAGCAGTCCCCGGGACCGTACCTACGAGCAGTACTTC
CASSPRDRTYEQYF
>.|TRBD2|TRBV11-2|TRBJ2-1
TGTGCCAGCAGCCCGAGACTAGCGGGAGCCCTAAGCTCCTACAATGAGCAGTTCTTC
CASSPRLAGALSSYNEQFF
>.|.|TRBV4-2|TRBJ2-1
TGTGCCAGCAGCCAAGATAGTGGGACCTACAATGAGCAGTTCTTC
CASSQDSGTYNEQFF
>.|TRBD1|TRBV27|TRBJ1-2
TGTGCCAGCAGTCCCGGACAGGGGACCTATGGCTACACCTTC
CASSPGQGTYGYTF
>.|.|TRBV2|TRBJ2-1
TGTGCCAGCGAACGTGTCTACAATGAGCAGTTCTTC
CASERVYNEQFF